The T cell receptor (beta chain) described here comes from a study of blood T cell repertoires in COVID-19. As for the study in general: Whether acute or convalescent, the COVID-19 samples came from the United States, Italy and Spain. The analysed material was cDNA or gDNA that came from T cells, B-cell-depleted T cells, or PBMCs.

Original methodology: Estimation of nucleated cell counts was performed using reference gene primer amplification. Libraries were prepared by immunoSEQ multiplex PCR; TCRdb keeps only in-frame clonotypes and omits some of them. V, J and clone size are taken as reported in that table, and D and trimming were inferred from the DNA itself. This table holds 250,000 to 300,000 clones, 89% found once. This clone appeared a single time. V gave up 0 bases and J gave up 4 bases, with 9 bases separating them. CDR1 is SGHTS, CDR2 YDEGEE, per germline. The CDR3 spans 14 residues. The chain recombines TRBV5-8 with TRBJ2-3; tentatively, D is TRBD2 (6 bases). The origin of this receptor is a woman aged 40-49 years who had recovered from COVID-19. The sample consisted of peripheral blood. CDR3 sequence (DNA): TGTGCCAGCAGCTTGGCGGGAGTCGCAGATACGCAGTATTTT. This gives the protein CASSLAGVADTQYF.